The clone carrying this T cell receptor (beta chain) turned up a few times. Its target is not known. The data derive from a study of T-cell memory formation after mild COVID-19. Overall study results and limits: Clones that contracted from day 15 to 85 were balanced CD4/CD8, while later expanders leaned CD4+. CD4+ contracting clones were mainly CM and EM; CD8+ ones, EMRA. Prior to infection, memory already included some responding clones, suggesting cross-reactive memory joined.

TCRdb independently ran MiXCR on the 5' RACE reads; one entry per CDR3 protein. The table lists about 58,000 distinct CDR3 sequences, around a quarter of them singletons. The CDR3 has 13 residues. In germline, CDR1 is DFQATT, CDR2 SNEGSKA (reference sequence). V was clipped by 6 bases and J by 2 bases; unmatched bases: 7. The receptor's source is a man between 18 and 35 years old who had mild COVID-19 (a few samples of this study predate the infection). Cell type and time point are not known. This chain uses TRBV20-1 with TRBJ2-7; 7 nucleotides align to TRBD2. Sequencing used PBMCs or a T cell subset sorted from them (not recorded which). The CDR3 sequence is CSAPPSGAYEQYF. The CDR3 DNA reads TGCAGTGCCCCACCCAGCGGGGCCTACGAGCAGTACTTC.